The next 23 T cell receptor beta chains were all read from a single sample in a study of CD4 T cells in relation to SARS-CoV-2 and coronaviruses. These receptors are not linked to any known antigen. Some clones are missing from TCRdb's copy, which holds only in-frame ones; the method was immunoSEQ multiplex PCR. The sample contains 43,000 or so clones, approximately 80% of which appear only once. The sample consisted of naive CD4+ T cells from PBMCs, cultured in vitro. Regarding subset: naive CD4+ T cells isolated by negative enrichment. The receptor source for this set is an adult with COVID-19.

The V and J genes are TRBV28 and TRBJ2-7; D is perhaps TRBD2 (5 bases). V was shortened by 3 bases and J by 0 bases, with 12 bases between the two germline ends. Germline V CDR1 and CDR2: MDHEN, SYDVKM. CDR3 length: 15 residues. In DNA form, the CDR3 reads TGTGCCAGCAGTTTCAAGGACTCCATCTCCTACGAGCAGTACTTC. Translated, it gives CASSFKDSISYEQYF.

The V call is TRBV5-4, the J call TRBJ2-3, with 8 bases identical to TRBD2. Losses at the gene ends were 6 bases for V and 5 bases for J; bases not matched to a gene: 5. CDR3 length equals 13 residues. CDR1 SGHNT and CDR2 YYREEE come from the germline V gene (reference sequence). CDR3 sequence reads: CASISLAGDTQYF. The CDR3 DNA follows: TGTGCCAGCATATCTCTAGCGGGAGATACGCAGTATTTT.

The chain uses TRBV7-2 and TRBJ1-4; 8 nucleotides line up with TRBD1. CDR3 size: 14 residues. The germline gives CDR1 SGHTA, CDR2 FQGNSA. Unmatched junction bases numbered 7, after V lost 8 bases and J lost 5 bases. CDR3 sequence: CASGWDRRNEKLFF. CDR3 in DNA: TGTGCCAGCGGATGGGACAGGAGGAATGAAAAACTGTTTTTT.

The J gene is TRBJ2-3, the V gene TRBV5-1; D unclear. Trimming took 3 bases from V and 0 from J, leaving 5 bases between them. The CDR3 length is 13 residues. CDR1 is SGHRS, CDR2 YFSETQ, per germline. CDR3 DNA sequence: TGCGCCAGCAGCTATGGTAGCACAGATACGCAGTATTTT. The encoded protein is CASSYGSTDTQYF.

The genes are TRBV29-1 and TRBJ2-1; 13 nucleotides agree with TRBD2. This CDR3 has 15 residues. The germline V gene has CDR1 SQVTM and CDR2 ANQGSEA. Trimming removed 6 bases from V and 6 bases from J; junction bases left unmatched: 8. The CDR3 nucleotides are TGCAGCGTCCTAACTAGCGGGAGGGCCGTCAATGAGCAGTTCTTC. Translating it yields CSVLTSGRAVNEQFF.

This chain uses TRBV18 with TRBJ2-4; D unresolved. Trimming took off 5 bases at V and 0 bases at J, with 11 bases between the two ends. The CDR3 runs to 15 residues. Germline CDR1 KGHSH, CDR2 LQKENI. CDR3 sequence reads: CASSRGIGAKNIQYF. The CDR3 DNA reads as TGTGCCAGCTCAAGAGGAATCGGAGCCAAAAACATTCAGTACTTC.

J is TRBJ1-6 and V is TRBV6-1; TRBD1 matches 7 bases. In germline, CDR1 is MNHNS, CDR2 SASEGT. Unmatched junction bases numbered 6, after V lost 3 bases and J lost 13 bases. This CDR3 spans 13 amino acids. The CDR3 loop is CASSETGIIPLHF. CDR3 DNA sequence: TGTGCCAGCAGTGAGACAGGGATAATCCCCCTCCACTTT.

CDR3 nucleotide sequence: TGTGCCAGCAGTAGGTTGGGGGCGAAGAATCAGTACTTC. Protein sequence: CASSRLGAKNQYF. The chain carries TRBV11-2 and TRBJ2-4, with TRBD1 as a possible D gene (6 bases). Between the trimmed V and J ends, which lost 6 bases and 12 bases, there was a span of 18 bases. Germline CDR1 and CDR2: SGHAT and FQNNGV. The CDR3 is 13 amino acids.

V usage is TRBV7-8 and J usage is TRBJ2-2, with TRBD1 matching 7 bases. CDR1 and CDR2 (germline): SGHVS, FQNEAQ. The trim removed 5 bases at V and 3 bases at J, leaving 12 bases unmatched. This CDR3 contains 17 residues. CDR3: CASSQDKTGLHTGELFF. Here the CDR3 DNA reads TGTGCCAGCAGCCAAGACAAGACAGGGCTGCACACCGGGGAGCTGTTTTTT. The whole variable domain, remainder taken from reference TRBV7-8 and TRBJ2-2, is GAGVSQSPRYKVAKRGQDVALRCDPISGHVSLFWYQQALGQGPEFLTYFQNEAQLDKSGLPSDRFFAERPEGSVSTLKIQRTQQEDSAVYLCASSQDKTGLHTGELFFGEGSRLTVL.

The chain is built from TRBV25-1 and TRBJ1-3; no reliable D call. There are 16 residues in the CDR3. Deletions cut 1 base from V and 1 base from J, with 11 bases between. Germline CDR1 MGHDK, CDR2 SYGVNS. The CDR3 nucleotides are TGTGCCAGCAGTGAATGGGAGAACCCGTCTGGAAACACCATATATTTT. It specifies CASSEWENPSGNTIYF.

This clone was counted between two and nine times. A junction end diverges from the germline sequence, so it may reflect a read error. The chain is built from TRBV28 and TRBJ1-3; no reliable D call. Germline-derived CDR1 and CDR2 are MDHEN and SYDVKM. CDR3 length: 10 amino acids. The CDR3 is CASSLSQRSF. CDR3 nucleotide sequence: TGTGCCAGCAGTTTATCACAGAGGAGCTTT.

This sequence joins TRBV27 and TRBJ1-5, with TRBD1 matching over 7 bases. Germline CDR1 is MNHEY and CDR2 is SMNVEV (reference sequence). V shed 8 bases and J 6 bases; nucleotides not matched to a gene: 25. This CDR3 is built from 19 residues. CDR3 residues: CASGRRPQQGDPATQPQHF. CDR3 coding DNA: TGTGCCAGCGGACGAAGACCACAGCAGGGGGACCCCGCCACTCAGCCCCAGCATTTT.

V and J are TRBV6-6 and TRBJ2-2, with TRBD1 as a possible D gene (6 bases). V was pared by 2 bases and J by 10 bases, with 14 bases between. CDR3 length: 14 amino acids. Per the germline V gene, CDR1 is MNHNY and CDR2 is SVGAGI (reference sequence). The CDR3 sequence is CASSYTGTSMELFF. The DNA of the CDR3 is TGTGCCAGCAGTTACACCGGGACAAGCATGGAGCTGTTTTTT.

V gene TRBV14 combines with J gene TRBJ2-3, with D hard to call. The CDR3 is 16 residues long. Trimming took off 1 base at V and 0 bases at J, with 11 bases between the two ends. The germline V gene has CDR1 SGHDN and CDR2 FVKESK. CDR3 protein: CASSQVASFSTDTQYF. Written as DNA, the CDR3 is TGTGCCAGCAGCCAAGTAGCCAGCTTCAGCACAGATACGCAGTATTTT.

V gene TRBV2 combines with J gene TRBJ2-2; 7 nucleotides align to TRBD2. The CDR3 totals 17 residues. V gave up 6 bases and J gave up 2 bases; unmatched junction bases: 12. Germline V gene sequence: CDR1 SNHLY, CDR2 FYNNEI. The CDR3 nucleotides read TGTGCCAGCAGCGCCATAGGCGGGAGAGCCAACACCGGGGAGCTGTTTTTT. It specifies CASSAIGGRANTGELFF. The complete variable domain, with remaining parts taken from reference TRBV2 and TRBJ2-2, reads EPEVTQTPSHQVTQMGQEVILRCVPISNHLYFYWYRQILGQKVEFLVSFYNNEISEKSEIFDDQFSVERPDGSNFTLKIRSTKLEDSAMYFCASSAIGGRANTGELFFGEGSRLTVL.

In this sample, this clone turned up once. This chain joins TRBV4-3 and TRBJ2-3, with D uncertain. This CDR3 region has 15 residues. V was cut by 1 base and J by 5 bases, with 13 bases left in between. Germline V CDR1 and CDR2: LGHNA, YSLEER. The CDR3 sequence is CASSQGSKVGDTQYF. CDR3 coding DNA: TGCGCCAGCAGCCAAGGTTCCAAAGTCGGAGATACGCAGTATTTT.

The rearrangement links TRBV30 to TRBJ2-3; D remains unclear. The germline gives CDR1 GTSNPN, CDR2 SVGIG (reference sequence). The CDR3 consists of 13 residues. The germline V and J ends were trimmed by 0 bases and 3 bases, with 7 bases remaining between them. The chain's CDR3 is CAWSVEATDTQYF. The CDR3 nucleotides read TGTGCCTGGAGTGTAGAAGCGACAGATACGCAGTATTTT.

The rearrangement joins TRBV2 to TRBJ1-1, with D possibly being TRBD1 (6 bases). The CDR3 runs to 14 residues. Trimming left V 6 bases short and J 5 bases short, with 16 bases between. Germline V gene data show CDR1 as SNHLY and CDR2 as FYNNEI. The CDR3, as DNA: TGTGCCAGCAGCCGGGTAGGGGGAAGGACTGAAGCTTTCTTT. It encodes CASSRVGGRTEAFF.

CDR3: CSASDPGTSAYEQYF. The CDR3 region has the DNA TGCAGTGCTAGTGATCCCGGGACTAGCGCCTACGAGCAGTACTTC. The rearrangement links TRBV20-1 to TRBJ2-7, with TRBD2 matching 10 bases. The CDR3 totals 15 residues. Per germline, CDR1 DFQATT and CDR2 SNEGSKA (reference sequence). The J segment lost 2 bases and the V segment lost 3 bases, leaving 7 bases of the junction unmatched.

V usage is TRBV19 and J usage is TRBJ2-7; tentatively, D is TRBD1 (7 bases). Trimming removed 1 base from V and 5 bases from J, with 9 bases in between. The CDR3 has 13 residues. Per the germline V gene, CDR1 is LNHDA and CDR2 is SQIVND (reference sequence). In DNA form, the CDR3 reads TGTGCCAGTAGTATAGGCAGGGGGGACGAGCAGTACTTC. As protein: CASSIGRGDEQYF.

This chain uses TRBV5-4 with TRBJ2-1, with unresolved D. There are 16 residues in the CDR3. V gave up 3 bases and J gave up 0 bases, with 13 bases separating them. The germline V gene encodes CDR1 SGHNT and CDR2 YYREEE (reference sequence). The CDR3 here is CASSSSLGDSYNEQFF. CDR3 coding DNA: TGTGCCAGCAGCTCGAGTCTGGGCGACTCCTACAATGAGCAGTTCTTC.

The genes are TRBV5-1 and TRBJ2-1; TRBD2 aligns across 9 bases. Germline V gene sequence: CDR1 SGHRS, CDR2 YFSETQ. CDR3 length: 18 residues. Trimming removed 0 bases from V and 8 bases from J; junction bases left unmatched: 15. This CDR3 reads CASSLVVSGSIFGDEQFF. Written as DNA, the CDR3 is TGCGCCAGCAGCTTGGTGGTTAGCGGGAGCATTTTCGGTGATGAGCAGTTCTTC.

This chain uses TRBV13 with TRBJ2-7; 7 bases align to TRBD2. The germline V gene encodes CDR1 PRHDT and CDR2 FYEKMQ (reference sequence). CDR3 size: 14 residues. The trim removed 5 bases at V and 2 bases at J, leaving 6 bases unmatched. CDR3: CASSLTSEAYEQYF. Here the CDR3 DNA reads TGTGCCAGCAGCCTCACTAGCGAGGCCTACGAGCAGTACTTC.